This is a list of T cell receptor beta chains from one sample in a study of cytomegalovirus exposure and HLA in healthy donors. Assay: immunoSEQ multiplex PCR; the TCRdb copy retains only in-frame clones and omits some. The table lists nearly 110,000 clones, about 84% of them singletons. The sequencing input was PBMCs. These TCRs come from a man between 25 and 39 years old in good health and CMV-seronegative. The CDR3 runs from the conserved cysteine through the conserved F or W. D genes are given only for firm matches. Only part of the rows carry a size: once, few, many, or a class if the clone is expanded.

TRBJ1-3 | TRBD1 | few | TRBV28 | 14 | CASSYGDRANTIYF | TGTGCCAGCAGTTATGGGGACAGGGCAAACACCATATATTTT
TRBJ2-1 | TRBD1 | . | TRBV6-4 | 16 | CASSDSRQGGNNEQFF | TGTGCCAGCAGTGACTCACGACAGGGGGGGAACAATGAGCAGTTCTTC
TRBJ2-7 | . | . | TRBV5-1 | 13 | CASSLPGQYEQYF | TGCGCCAGCAGCTTACCTGGACAATACGAGCAGTACTTC
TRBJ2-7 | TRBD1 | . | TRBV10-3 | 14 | CASTKTGGFNEQYF | TGTGCCTCAACCAAGACAGGGGGCTTCAACGAGCAGTACTTC
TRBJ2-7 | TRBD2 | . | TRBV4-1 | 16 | CASSQEHRTSSYEQYF | TGCGCCAGCAGCCAAGAACACCGGACTAGTTCCTACGAGCAGTACTTC
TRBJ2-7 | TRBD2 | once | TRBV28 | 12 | CASSSGPYEQYF | TGTGCCAGCTCTAGCGGACCCTACGAGCAGTACTTC
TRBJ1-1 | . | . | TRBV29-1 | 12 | CSAGGGVTEAFF | TGCAGCGCCGGAGGGGGGGTGACTGAAGCTTTCTTT
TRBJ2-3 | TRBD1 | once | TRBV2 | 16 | CASRRQGLFITDTQYF | TGTGCCAGCAGAAGACAGGGGTTATTCATCACAGATACGCAGTATTTT
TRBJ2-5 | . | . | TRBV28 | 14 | CASRRINFQETQYF | TGTGCCAGCAGGCGGATTAACTTCCAAGAGACCCAGTACTTC
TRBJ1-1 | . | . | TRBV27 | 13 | CASSSGMGTEAFF | TGTGCCAGCAGTTCAGGGATGGGGACTGAAGCTTTCTTT
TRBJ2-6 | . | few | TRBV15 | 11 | CATSRAPVLTF | TGTGCCACCAGCAGAGCCCCGGTCCTGACTTTC
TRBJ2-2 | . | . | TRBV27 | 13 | CASSPLGTGELFF | TGTGCCAGCAGTCCCCTCGGCACCGGGGAGCTGTTTTTT
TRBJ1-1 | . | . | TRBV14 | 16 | CASSQRWGGPNTEAFF | TGTGCCAGCAGCCAACGATGGGGAGGGCCGAACACTGAAGCTTTCTTT
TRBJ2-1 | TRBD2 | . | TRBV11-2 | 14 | CASSLAGGPKKPFF | TGTGCCAGCAGCTTGGCGGGAGGGCCAAAAAAACCGTTCTTC
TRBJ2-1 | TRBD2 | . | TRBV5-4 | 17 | CASSLELAGGRTNEQFF | TGTGCCAGCAGCTTGGAACTAGCGGGGGGACGGACCAATGAGCAGTTCTTC
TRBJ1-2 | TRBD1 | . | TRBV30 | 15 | CAWSVLDRVGYGYTF | TGTGCCTGGAGTGTACTGGACAGGGTCGGCTATGGCTACACCTTC